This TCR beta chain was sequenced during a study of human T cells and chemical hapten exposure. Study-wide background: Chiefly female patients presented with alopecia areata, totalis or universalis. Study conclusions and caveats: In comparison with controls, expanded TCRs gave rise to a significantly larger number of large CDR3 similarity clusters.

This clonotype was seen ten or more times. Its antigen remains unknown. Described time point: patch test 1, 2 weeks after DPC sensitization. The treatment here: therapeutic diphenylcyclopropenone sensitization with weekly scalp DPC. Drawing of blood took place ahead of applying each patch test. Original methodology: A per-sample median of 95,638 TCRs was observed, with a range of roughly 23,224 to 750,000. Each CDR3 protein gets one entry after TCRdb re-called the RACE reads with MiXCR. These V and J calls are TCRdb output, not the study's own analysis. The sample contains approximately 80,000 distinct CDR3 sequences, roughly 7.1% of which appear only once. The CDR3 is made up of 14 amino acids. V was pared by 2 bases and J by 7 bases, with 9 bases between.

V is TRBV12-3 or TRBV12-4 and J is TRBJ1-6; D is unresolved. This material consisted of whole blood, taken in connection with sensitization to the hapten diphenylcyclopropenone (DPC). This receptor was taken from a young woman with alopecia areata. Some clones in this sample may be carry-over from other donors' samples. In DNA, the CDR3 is TGTGCCAGCAGTTTAATGAGCGAAAATTCACCCCTCCACTTT. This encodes CASSLMSENSPLHF.